What follows are 7 T cell receptor beta chains derived from one specimen sequenced in a study of blood T cells in healthy people across ages. Alongside a J-beta primer mix, a sample-barcoded 5' primer served in a second PCR lasting about 7 to 11 cycles. TCRdb reanalysed the 5' RACE reads using MiXCR and keeps one entry per CDR3 protein. The repertoire holds hundreds of thousands of distinct CDR3 sequences, with around 31% as singletons. Sequencing was performed on blood. Receptors were obtained from a woman aged 80 or over in good health.

This clonotype was seen a few times. Relative to the germline gene, one junction end is altered; a read error may explain this. The chain couples TRBV2 to TRBJ1-6; TRBD1 is a possible D gene (5 bases). This CDR3 is 14 amino acids long. Germline CDR1 SNHLY, CDR2 FYNNEI. CDR3 protein: CASTEVKGRSPRHF. The CDR3 DNA sequence: TGTGCCAGCACCGAGGTAAAGGGGAGGTCACCCCGCCACTTT.

As for this clonotype: Given a much more abundant clone one base away, this may be a read error. CDR3 DNA: TGTGCCTGCAGTTTAGAAGGGTTTACTAATGAAAAACTGTTTTTT. Translated, it gives CACSLEGFTNEKLFF. The rearrangement links TRBV27 to TRBJ1-4; D unresolved. Germline-derived CDR1 and CDR2 are MNHEY and SMNVEV (reference sequence). CDR3 length equals 15 residues.

On this clonotype: Sequence at one end of the junction differs from germline and may be a read error. The rearrangement uses TRBV10-3 and TRBJ2-3; TRBD2 matches at 11 bases. This CDR3 is 16 amino acids long. Germline V CDR1 and CDR2: ENHRY, SYGVKD. The CDR3 here is CAIRGTTSGGGDPQYF. The CDR3 region has the DNA TGTGCCATCAGAGGCACAACTAGCGGGGGAGGAGATCCGCAGTATTTT.

J is TRBJ1-1 and V is TRBV6-6; the D gene is possibly TRBD1 (6 bases). V dropped 6 bases and J dropped 11 bases, with 22 bases sitting between them. There are 14 residues in the CDR3. The germline gives CDR1 MNHNY, CDR2 SVGAGI (reference sequence). The CDR3 region is CASSEGGGTRNAFF. CDR3 bases: TGTGCCAGCAGCGAGGGGGGGGGTACGCGGAACGCTTTCTTT.

As regards this clonotype: Relative to the germline gene, one junction end is altered; a read error may explain this. The chain has TRBV20-1 and TRBJ2-3; TRBD1 agrees at 8 bases. Germline CDR1 and CDR2: DFQATT and SNEGSKA (reference sequence). The CDR3 is 14 amino acids. The CDR3 here is CSANDRGGTDTQCF. CDR3 in DNA: TGCAGTGCAAACGACAGGGGTGGTACAGATACGCAGTGTTTT.

This clonotype occurred many times. J is TRBJ2-7 and V is TRBV5-1; 7 nucleotides align to TRBD1. CDR1 is SGHRS and CDR2 is YFSETQ in the germline V gene. V was clipped by 4 bases and J by 7 bases; unmatched bases: 11. There are 14 residues in the CDR3. CDR3 sequence: CASSPGTVGQEQYF. The CDR3 nucleotides are TGCGCCAGCAGCCCTGGGACAGTCGGGCAGGAGCAGTACTTC.

This clonotype has ten or more counts. The V and J genes are TRBV29-1 and TRBJ1-5; 10 positions match TRBD1. The CDR3 has 14 residues. With V trimmed by 8 bases and J by 7 bases, 11 bases remained unmatched. Germline V gives CDR1 SQVTM, CDR2 ANQGSEA. CDR3 bases: TGCAGCACCCGGGACAGGGGATTTGGGCAGCCCCAGCATTTT. Translation gives CSTRDRGFGQPQHF. The variable domain in full, completed from reference TRBV29-1 and TRBJ1-5, reads SAVISQKPSRDICQRGTSLTIQCQVDSQVTMMFWYRQQPGQSLTLIATANQGSEATYESGFVIDKFPISRPNLTFSTLTVSNMSPEDSSIYLCSTRDRGFGQPQHFGDGTRLSIL.